Included here is one T cell receptor beta chain sequence, with context. Germline loops: CDR1 DFQATT, CDR2 SNEGSKA (reference sequence). The CDR3 sequence is 15 residues long. Trimming took off 0 bases at V and 8 bases at J, with 14 bases between the two ends. The data belong to a study of T cells after yellow fever vaccination. Overall study context: Each low-cell-number fraction was prepared by means of SMART-Seq v4 Ultra Low Input.

UMIs and a universal primer site were added when TCR cDNA was made by 5'RACE template switching. TCRdb reprocessed the 5' RACE reads with MiXCR, giving one entry per CDR3 protein. Counted here are more than 95,000 distinct CDR3 sequences, 15% occurring once; the ten biggest clones make up roughly 43%. The sequences come from CD8+ T cells sorted from PBMCs, collected 5 days after the yellow fever booster vaccination. The sequence was obtained from a man between 18 and 29 years old who received the YFV17D yellow fever vaccine. V and J are TRBV20-1 and TRBJ1-6, with TRBD1 as a possible D gene (5 bases). The CDR3 region is CSARDTGPWDSPLHF. In nucleotides, the CDR3 is TGCAGTGCTAGAGATACAGGCCCTTGGGATTCACCCCTCCACTTT.